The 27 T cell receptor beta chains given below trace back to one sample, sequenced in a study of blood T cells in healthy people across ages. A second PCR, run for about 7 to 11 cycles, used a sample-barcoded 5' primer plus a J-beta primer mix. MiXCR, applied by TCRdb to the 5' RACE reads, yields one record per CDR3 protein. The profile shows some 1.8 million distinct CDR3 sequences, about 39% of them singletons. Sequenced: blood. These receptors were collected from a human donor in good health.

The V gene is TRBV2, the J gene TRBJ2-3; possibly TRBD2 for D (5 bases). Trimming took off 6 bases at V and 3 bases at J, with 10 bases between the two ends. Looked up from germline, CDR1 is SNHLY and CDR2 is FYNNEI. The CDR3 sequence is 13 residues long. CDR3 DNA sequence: TGTGCCAGCAGCCAGCGGCCTACAGATACGCAGTATTTT. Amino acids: CASSQRPTDTQYF.

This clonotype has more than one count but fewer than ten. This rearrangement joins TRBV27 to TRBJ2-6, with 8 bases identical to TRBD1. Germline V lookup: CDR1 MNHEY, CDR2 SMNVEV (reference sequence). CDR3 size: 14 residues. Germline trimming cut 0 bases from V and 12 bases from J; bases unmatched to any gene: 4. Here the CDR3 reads CASSLSGQGGVLTF. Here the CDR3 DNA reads TGTGCCAGCAGTTTATCTGGACAGGGTGGCGTCCTGACTTTC. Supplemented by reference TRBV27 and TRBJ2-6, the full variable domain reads EAQVTQNPRYLITVTGKKLTVTCSQNMNHEYMSWYRQDPGLGLRQIYYSMNVEVTDKGDVPEGYKVSRKEKRNFPLILESPSPNQTSLYFCASSLSGQGGVLTFGAGSRLTVL.

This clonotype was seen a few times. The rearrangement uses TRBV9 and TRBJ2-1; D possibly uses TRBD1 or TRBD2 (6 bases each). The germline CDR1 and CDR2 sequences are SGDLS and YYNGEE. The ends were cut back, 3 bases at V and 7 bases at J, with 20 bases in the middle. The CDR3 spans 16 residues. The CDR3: CASSANSPGAGNEQFF. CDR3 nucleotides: TGTGCCAGCAGCGCTAACTCGCCGGGGGCCGGGAATGAGCAGTTCTTC.

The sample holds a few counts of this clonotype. CDR3: CAMVEGLFSYEQYF. CDR3 bases: TGTGCCATGGTAGAGGGACTATTCTCCTACGAGCAGTACTTC. The J gene is TRBJ2-7, the V gene TRBV7-2; 7 bases match TRBD2. The trim removed 10 bases at V and 0 bases at J, leaving 9 bases unmatched. CDR1 SGHTA and CDR2 FQGNSA come from the germline V gene. CDR3 length: 14 amino acids.

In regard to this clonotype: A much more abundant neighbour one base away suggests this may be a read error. CDR3 DNA: TGTGCCACCAGGAGGCAGGGCTCCTACAATGAGCAGTACTTC. Translated, it gives CATRRQGSYNEQYF. The V call is TRBV6-2 or TRBV6-3, the J call TRBJ2-1; D is tentatively TRBD1 or TRBD2 (5 bases each). The last part of the DNA fits TRBJ2-7 better; the J call may be wrong. The CDR3 consists of 14 residues. The germline V gene encodes CDR1 MNHEY and CDR2 SVGEGT.

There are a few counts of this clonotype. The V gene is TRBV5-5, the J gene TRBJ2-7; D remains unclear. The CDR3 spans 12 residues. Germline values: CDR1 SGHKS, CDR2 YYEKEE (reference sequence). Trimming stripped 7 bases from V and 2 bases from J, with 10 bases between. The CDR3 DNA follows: TGTGCCAGCTCCCAGATCACCTACGAGCAGTACTTC. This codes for CASSQITYEQYF.

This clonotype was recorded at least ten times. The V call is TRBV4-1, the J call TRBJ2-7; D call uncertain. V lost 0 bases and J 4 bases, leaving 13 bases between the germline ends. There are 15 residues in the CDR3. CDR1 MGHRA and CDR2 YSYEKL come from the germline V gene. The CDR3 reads CASSQDLGQIYEQYF. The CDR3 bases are TGCGCCAGCAGCCAAGATTTAGGTCAGATATACGAGCAGTACTTC.

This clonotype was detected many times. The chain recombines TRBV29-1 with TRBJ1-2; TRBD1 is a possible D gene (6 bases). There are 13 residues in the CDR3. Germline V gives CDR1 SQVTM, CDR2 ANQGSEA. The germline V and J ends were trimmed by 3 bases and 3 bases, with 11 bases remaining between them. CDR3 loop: CSVEGAGDYGYTF. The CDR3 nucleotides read TGCAGCGTTGAGGGGGCGGGTGACTATGGCTACACCTTC.

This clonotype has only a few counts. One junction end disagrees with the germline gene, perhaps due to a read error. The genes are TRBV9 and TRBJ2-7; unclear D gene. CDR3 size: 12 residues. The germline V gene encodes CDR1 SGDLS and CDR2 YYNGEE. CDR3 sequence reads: CASSVNGYEQDF. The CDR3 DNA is TGTGCCAGCAGCGTTAACGGCTACGAGCAGGACTTC. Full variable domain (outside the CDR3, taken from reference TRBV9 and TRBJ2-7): DSGVTQTPKHLITATGQRVTLRCSPRSGDLSVYWYQQSLDQGLQFLIQYYNGEERAKGNILERFSAQQFPDLHSELNLSSLELGDSALYFCASSVNGYEQDFGPGTRLTVT.

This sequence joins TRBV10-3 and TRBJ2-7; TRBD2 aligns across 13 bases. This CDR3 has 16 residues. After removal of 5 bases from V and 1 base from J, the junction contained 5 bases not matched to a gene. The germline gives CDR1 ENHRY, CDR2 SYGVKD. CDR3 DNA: TGTGCCATCAGTCCGGGGACTAGCGGGGTTTCCTACGAGCAGTACTTC. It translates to CAISPGTSGVSYEQYF.

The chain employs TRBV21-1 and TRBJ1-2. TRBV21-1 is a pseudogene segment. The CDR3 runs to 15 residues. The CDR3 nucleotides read TGTGCCAGCAGCTCCTTAGGGCCCCCGATATATGGTTACACCTTC. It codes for CASSSLGPPIYGYTF.

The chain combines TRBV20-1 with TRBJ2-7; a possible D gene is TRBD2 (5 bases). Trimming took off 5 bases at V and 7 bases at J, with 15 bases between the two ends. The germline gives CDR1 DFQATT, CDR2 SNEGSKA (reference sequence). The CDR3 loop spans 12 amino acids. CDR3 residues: CSAERVASEQYF. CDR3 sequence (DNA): TGCAGTGCTGAGAGGGTAGCGAGTGAGCAGTACTTC.

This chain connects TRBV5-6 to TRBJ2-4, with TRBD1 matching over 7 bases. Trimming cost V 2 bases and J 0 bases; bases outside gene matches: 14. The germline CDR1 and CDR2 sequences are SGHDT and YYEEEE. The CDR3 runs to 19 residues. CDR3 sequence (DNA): TGTGCCAGCAGCTTCCTCACCATCGACAGGGATCTAGCCAAAAACATTCAGTACTTC. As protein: CASSFLTIDRDLAKNIQYF.

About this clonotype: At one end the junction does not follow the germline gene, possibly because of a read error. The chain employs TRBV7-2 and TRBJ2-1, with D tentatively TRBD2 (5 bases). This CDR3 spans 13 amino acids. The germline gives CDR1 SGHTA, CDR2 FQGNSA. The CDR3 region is CAGSLEGSYEQFF. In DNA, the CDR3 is TGTGCCGGCAGCTTAGAGGGTAGCTATGAGCAGTTCTTC.

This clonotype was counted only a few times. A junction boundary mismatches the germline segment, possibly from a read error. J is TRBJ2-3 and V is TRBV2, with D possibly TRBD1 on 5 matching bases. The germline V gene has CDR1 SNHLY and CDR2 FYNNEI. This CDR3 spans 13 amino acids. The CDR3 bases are TGTGCCAGCAGTGGACAGATTACAGATCCGCAGTATTTT. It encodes CASSGQITDPQYF.

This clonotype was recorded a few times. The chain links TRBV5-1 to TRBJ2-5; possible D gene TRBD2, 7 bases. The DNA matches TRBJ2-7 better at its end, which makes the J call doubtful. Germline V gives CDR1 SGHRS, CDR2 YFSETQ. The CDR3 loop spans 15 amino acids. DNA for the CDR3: TGCGCCAGCAGCGGCGGGACGGGGGGCGAAGGCGAGCAGTACTTC. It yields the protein CASSGGTGGEGEQYF.

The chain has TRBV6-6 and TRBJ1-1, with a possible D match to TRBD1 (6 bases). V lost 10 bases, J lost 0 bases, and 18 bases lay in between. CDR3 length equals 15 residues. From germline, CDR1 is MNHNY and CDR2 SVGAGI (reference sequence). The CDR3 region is CAIMVRGLMNTEAFF. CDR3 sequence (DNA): TGTGCCATAATGGTCCGGGGGCTAATGAACACTGAAGCTTTCTTT.

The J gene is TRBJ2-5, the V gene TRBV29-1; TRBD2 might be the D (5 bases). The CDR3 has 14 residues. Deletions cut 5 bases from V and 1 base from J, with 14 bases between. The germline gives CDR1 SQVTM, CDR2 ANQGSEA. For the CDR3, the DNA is TGCAGCGTTAGAGGTAGAGGGCCCCAAGAGACCCAGTACTTC. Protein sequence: CSVRGRGPQETQYF.

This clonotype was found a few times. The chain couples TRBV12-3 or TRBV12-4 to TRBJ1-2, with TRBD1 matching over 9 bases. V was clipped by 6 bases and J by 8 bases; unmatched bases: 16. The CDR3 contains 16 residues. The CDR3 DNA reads TGTGCCAGCAGCCGAGACTACGGGACAGGGTTTTCAGGCTACACCTTC. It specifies CASSRDYGTGFSGYTF.

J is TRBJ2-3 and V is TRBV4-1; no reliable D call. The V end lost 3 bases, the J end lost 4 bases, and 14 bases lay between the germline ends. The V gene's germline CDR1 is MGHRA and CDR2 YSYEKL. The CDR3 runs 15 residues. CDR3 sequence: CASSQYISSADTQYF. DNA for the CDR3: TGCGCCAGCAGCCAGTATATATCTAGTGCAGATACGCAGTATTTT.

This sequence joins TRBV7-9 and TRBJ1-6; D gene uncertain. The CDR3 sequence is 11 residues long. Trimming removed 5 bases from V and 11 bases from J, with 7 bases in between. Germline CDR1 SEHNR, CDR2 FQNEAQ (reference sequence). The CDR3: CASSPGTPLHF. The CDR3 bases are TGTGCCAGCAGCCCCGGGACACCCCTCCACTTT.

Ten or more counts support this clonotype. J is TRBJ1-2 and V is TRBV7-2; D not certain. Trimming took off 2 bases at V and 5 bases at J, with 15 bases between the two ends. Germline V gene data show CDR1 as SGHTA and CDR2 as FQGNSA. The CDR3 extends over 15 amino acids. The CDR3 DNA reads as TGTGCCAGCAGCTTATACGGATCCGTAGGTTATGGCTACACCTTC. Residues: CASSLYGSVGYGYTF.

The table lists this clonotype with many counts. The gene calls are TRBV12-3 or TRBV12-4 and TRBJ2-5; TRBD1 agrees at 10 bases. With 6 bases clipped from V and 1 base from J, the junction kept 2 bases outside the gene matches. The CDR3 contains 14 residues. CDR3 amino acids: CASSWTGGQETQYF. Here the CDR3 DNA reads TGTGCCAGCAGCTGGACAGGGGGCCAAGAGACCCAGTACTTC.

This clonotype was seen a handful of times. Here the CDR3 reads CASSQGRTGAGEQFF. In DNA, the CDR3 is TGTGCCAGCAGCCAAGGTCGGACAGGGGCAGGGGAGCAGTTCTTC. The chain recombines TRBV3-1 with TRBJ2-1; 9 bases align to TRBD1. This CDR3 is built from 15 residues. Germline V CDR1 and CDR2: LGHDT, YNNKEL (reference sequence). V was clipped by 1 base and J by 10 bases; unmatched bases: 8.

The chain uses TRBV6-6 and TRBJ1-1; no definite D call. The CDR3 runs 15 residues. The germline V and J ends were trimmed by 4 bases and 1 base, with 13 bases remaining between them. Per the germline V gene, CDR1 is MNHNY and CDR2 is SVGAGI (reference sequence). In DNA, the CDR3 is TGTGCCAGCAGTTTATTCGCCCCGGGGAACACTGAAGCTTTCTTT. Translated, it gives CASSLFAPGNTEAFF.

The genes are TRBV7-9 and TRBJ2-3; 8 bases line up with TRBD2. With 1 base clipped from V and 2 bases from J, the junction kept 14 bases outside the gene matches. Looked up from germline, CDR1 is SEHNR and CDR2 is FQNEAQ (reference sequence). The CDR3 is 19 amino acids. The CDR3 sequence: CASSLGPWVAGILTDTQYF. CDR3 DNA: TGTGCCAGCAGCTTAGGTCCATGGGTAGCGGGGATACTCACAGATACGCAGTATTTT.

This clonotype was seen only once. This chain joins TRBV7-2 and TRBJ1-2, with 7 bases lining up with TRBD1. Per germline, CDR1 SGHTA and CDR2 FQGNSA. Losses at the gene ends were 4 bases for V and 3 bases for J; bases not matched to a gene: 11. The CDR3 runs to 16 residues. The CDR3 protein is CASSYRGGGRDYGYTF. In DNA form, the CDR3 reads TGTGCCAGCAGCTACCGGGGAGGGGGCCGAGACTATGGCTACACCTTC.